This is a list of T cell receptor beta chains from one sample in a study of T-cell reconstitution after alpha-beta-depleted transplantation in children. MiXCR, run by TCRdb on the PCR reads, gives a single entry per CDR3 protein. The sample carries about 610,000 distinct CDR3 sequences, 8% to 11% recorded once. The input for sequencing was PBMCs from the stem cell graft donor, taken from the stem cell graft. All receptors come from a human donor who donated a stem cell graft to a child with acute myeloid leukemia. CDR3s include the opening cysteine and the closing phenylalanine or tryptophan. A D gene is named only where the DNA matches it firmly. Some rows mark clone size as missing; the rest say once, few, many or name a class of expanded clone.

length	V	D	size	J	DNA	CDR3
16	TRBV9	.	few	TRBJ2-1	TGTGCCAGCAGCGTCGCCGGGACCCCTCCCTGGAATGAGCAGTTCTTC	CASSVAGTPPWNEQFF
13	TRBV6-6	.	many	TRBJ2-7	TGTGCCAGCAGTTACGGGGTAGGCTACGAGCAGTACTTC	CASSYGVGYEQYF
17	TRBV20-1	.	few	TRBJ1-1	TGCAGTGCTAGAGATATCCAAACCACAGGGCCGAACACTGAAGCTTTCTTT	CSARDIQTTGPNTEAFF
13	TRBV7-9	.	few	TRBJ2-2	TGTGCCAGCAGCGATACAGGTTCCGGGGAGCTGTTTTTT	CASSDTGSGELFF
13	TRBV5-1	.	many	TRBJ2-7	TGCGCCAGCAGCTTGGCCGGGGTCCACGAGCAGTACTTC	CASSLAGVHEQYF
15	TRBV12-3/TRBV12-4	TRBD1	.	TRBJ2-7	TGTGCCAGCAGTTTCGCCGGGACAGGGGAATACGAGCAGTACTTC	CASSFAGTGEYEQYF
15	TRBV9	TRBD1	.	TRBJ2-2	TGTGCCAGCAGCGACAGGGGCTCCCTCACCGGGGAGCTGTTTTTT	CASSDRGSLTGELFF
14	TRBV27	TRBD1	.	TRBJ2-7	TGTGCCAGCAGTGTGACAGGGGGTAGCCACGAGCAGTACTTC	CASSVTGGSHEQYF
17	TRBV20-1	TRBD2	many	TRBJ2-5	TGCAGTGCTAGAGATCTAAGACTAGCGGGAGTACAAGAGACCCAGTACTTC	CSARDLRLAGVQETQYF
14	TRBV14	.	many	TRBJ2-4	TGTGCCAGCAGCCAAGTAACAGGGATGGACATTCAGTACTTC	CASSQVTGMDIQYF